This TCR beta chain was profiled in a study of blood T cell repertoires in COVID-19. About the study: Both acute and convalescent COVID-19 samples were obtained from the United States, Italy and Spain. The analysed material was cDNA or gDNA that came from T cells, B-cell-depleted T cells, or PBMCs.

Germline CDR1 and CDR2: MNHEY and SVGAGI. Unmatched junction bases numbered 8, after V lost 5 bases and J lost 5 bases. The length of the CDR3 is 14 residues. In the original analysis: From reference gene primer amplification, estimates of nucleated cell counts were derived. Profiling relied on immunoSEQ multiplex PCR, and the TCRdb table lists in-frame clones only, not all of them. That table furnishes V, J and clone size, whereas the DNA furnished D and trimming. The sample contains about 200,000 clones, roughly 80% of which appear only once. This chain links TRBV6-5 with TRBJ1-2; the match to TRBD1 covers 7 bases. Sequencing was performed on peripheral blood. This TCR came from a human donor in a cohort sampled during active COVID-19. The chain's CDR3 is CASSRQGGVYGYTF. CDR3 coding DNA: TGTGCCAGCAGTCGACAGGGAGGCGTTTATGGCTACACCTTC.